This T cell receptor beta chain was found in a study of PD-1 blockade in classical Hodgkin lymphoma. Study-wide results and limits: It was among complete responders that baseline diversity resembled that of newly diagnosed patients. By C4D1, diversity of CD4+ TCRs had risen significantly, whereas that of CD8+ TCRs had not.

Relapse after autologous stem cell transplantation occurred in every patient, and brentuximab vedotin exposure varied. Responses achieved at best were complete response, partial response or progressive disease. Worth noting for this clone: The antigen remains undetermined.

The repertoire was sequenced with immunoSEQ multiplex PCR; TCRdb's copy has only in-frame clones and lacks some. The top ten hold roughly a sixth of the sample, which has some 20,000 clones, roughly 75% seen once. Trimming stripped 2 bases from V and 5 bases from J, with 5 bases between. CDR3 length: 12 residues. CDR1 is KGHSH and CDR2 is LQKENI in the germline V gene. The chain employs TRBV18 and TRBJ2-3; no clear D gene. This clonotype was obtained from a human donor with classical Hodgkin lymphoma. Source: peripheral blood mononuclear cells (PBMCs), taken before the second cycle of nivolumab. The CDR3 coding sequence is TGTGCCAGCTCACCAGCAGGAGATACGCAGTATTTT. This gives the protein CASSPAGDTQYF.